This T cell receptor beta chain comes out of a study of blood T cell repertoires in COVID-19 (dated by TCRdb to about 2020). For the study in its entirety: The collaborator samples originated in the United States, Italy and Spain and spanned the acute and convalescent phases of COVID-19. HLA class I and class II types, where available, came from metadata supplied by the sample provider rather than from assay-based typing. A freely available public database, intended as a resource for researchers studying the immune response to SARS-CoV-2, is where the repertoires were released. The samples were drawn from two sources: the first 160 participants of the ongoing ImmuneRACE study, and some 1,300 subjects contributed by 6 global collaborators. The dataset comprised deeply sampled blood TCRbeta repertoires from subjects exposed to, actively infected with, or recovered from COVID-19. Nearly every sample came with metadata listing a de-identified subject ID, COVID-19 status, age in years and sex. The material from the prospective study consisted of cDNA or gDNA derived from T cells, B-cell-depleted T cells, or PBMCs. The paper as a whole reports these results and caveats: How much clinical and demographic metadata was included differed by source and by participant, and the metadata was provided uncurated.

Measured from the cysteine to the phenylalanine, the CDR3 is 15 residues long. Only the CDR3 DNA stays, 45 bases, in frame from base 1. The CDR1 and CDR2 encoded by the germline V gene are KGHDR and SFDVKD. Trimming at the junction amounts to 6 bases on V and 3 bases on J, and the germline ends lie 15 bases apart. Whole blood was collected in K2EDTA tubes by collaborating institutions according to the institutions' own protocols. For TCRbeta analysis, collaborator samples were shipped as frozen whole blood, as isolated PBMCs, or as DNA extracted from either sample type. TCRbeta CDR3 regions were amplified from genomic DNA by means of the immunoSEQ Assay, a bias-controlled multiplex PCR. The original methods were these. Within the assay, amplification of reference gene primers was used to estimate how many nucleated cells each sample contained. To quantify the absolute abundance of each unique TCRbeta CDR3 rearrangement, sequence reads were collapsed and filtered. For each sample, productive Simpson clonality was calculated as the square root of Simpson's diversity index across productive rearrangements. Not all clones reach the TCRdb copy of this immuneACCESS table, which keeps in-frame sequences only. Checked studies attribute under half of the gap to unresolved V genes and leave the rest unexplained. Clonal size and the V and J genes are those of that table, whereas D and trimming came from the DNA. In all, the sample holds more than 20,000 clones, and roughly 87% of those were seen once. The top ten hold around 19% of the sample.

Of note for this clone: The antigen it recognizes is unknown. No per-base quality is available; no much larger clone lies one base away.

Sequencing input: peripheral blood. The chain links TRBV24-1 with TRBJ2-3; confidence is insufficient to name the D gene. The TCR comes from a human donor in a cohort sampled during active COVID-19. CDR3 loop: CATSMRATETDTQYF. In nucleotides, the sequence is TGTGCCACCAGTATGAGAGCGACGGAAACAGATACGCAGTATTTT.